The rows below give T cell receptor beta chains drawn from one sample of a study of blood T cell repertoires in COVID-19. TCRdb keeps only in-frame clones here, not all; method: immunoSEQ multiplex PCR. The table has roughly 190,000 clones, roughly 90% seen once. The sequenced material came from PBMCs or T cells enriched from blood (not recorded which). The receptors come from a woman aged 30 to 39 who had recovered from COVID-19. Both conserved end residues are part of each CDR3. The D gene is left open where the match is weak. Some rows have no size entry. The others give once, few or many, or a class for an expanded clone.

>TRBV5-5|.|TRBJ1-6|TRBD1
CASSFQGQIISLSPLHF
TGTGCCAGCAGCTTCCAGGGACAGATCATCTCTCTCTCACCCCTCCACTTT
>TRBV5-4|.|TRBJ1-6|TRBD1
CASSYGTGGNSPLHF
TGTGCCAGCAGCTACGGGACAGGGGGAAATTCACCCCTCCACTTT
>TRBV5-4|.|TRBJ1-1|TRBD1
CASSLPGTVNTEAFF
TGTGCCAGCAGCCTACCCGGGACAGTGAACACTGAAGCTTTCTTT
>TRBV2|once|TRBJ2-1|TRBD2
CASKGLAGGHLWNEQFF
TGTGCCAGCAAGGGACTAGCGGGGGGGCACCTTTGGAATGAGCAGTTCTTC
>TRBV19|few|TRBJ1-6|TRBD1
CASSAIGGDSPLHF
TGTGCCAGTAGTGCCATAGGGGGCGATTCACCCCTCCACTTT
>TRBV4-2|.|TRBJ2-7|TRBD2
CASSQETSGDAYEQYF
TGTGCCAGCAGCCAAGAGACTAGCGGGGACGCCTACGAGCAGTACTTC
>TRBV11-2|once|TRBJ2-3|.
CASSSTLDSTDTQYF
TGTGCCAGCAGCTCGACCCTAGACAGCACAGATACGCAGTATTTT
>TRBV2|.|TRBJ2-7|.
CASRNLRDSYEQYF
TGTGCCAGCAGGAACCTCAGGGACTCCTACGAGCAGTACTTC
>TRBV7-8|once|TRBJ1-2|.
CASSFGGANYGYTF
TGTGCCAGCAGCTTCGGGGGAGCTAACTATGGCTACACCTTC
>TRBV10-1|.|TRBJ1-5|.
CASSEEQVPDQPQHF
TGCGCCAGCAGTGAGGAACAGGTTCCCGATCAGCCCCAGCATTTT
>TRBV5-4|once|TRBJ2-1|TRBD1
CAIRDRDQNEQFF
TGTGCCATCCGGGACAGGGACCAAAATGAGCAGTTCTTC
>TRBV19|few|TRBJ1-5|TRBD1
CASSSDRDQPQHF
TGTGCCAGTAGTTCCGACAGGGACCAGCCCCAGCATTTT
>TRBV6-2/TRBV6-3|.|TRBJ2-2|.
CASSYVGQNTGELFF
TGTGCCAGCAGTTACGTTGGGCAGAACACCGGGGAGCTGTTTTTT
>TRBV9|.|TRBJ1-1|.
CASSVVGGGGGTEAFF
TGTGCCAGCAGCGTAGTGGGGGGCGGGGGGGGCACTGAAGCTTTCTTT
>TRBV11-2|.|TRBJ2-2|.
CASSQNAGDTPGELFF
TGTGCCAGCAGCCAGAACGCAGGGGATACGCCCGGGGAGCTGTTTTTT
>TRBV7-8|.|TRBJ1-2|.
CASSRTGTNYGYTF
TGTGCCAGCAGCCGCACAGGGACTAACTATGGCTACACCTTC
>TRBV5-1|.|TRBJ2-2|.
CASSLERANTGELFF
TGCGCCAGCAGCTTGGAACGAGCGAACACCGGGGAGCTGTTTTTT
>TRBV10-3|once|TRBJ2-1|TRBD2
CAISMAGTSGNNEQFF
TGTGCCATCAGCATGGCCGGGACTAGCGGGAATAATGAGCAGTTCTTC
>TRBV20-1|.|TRBJ1-1|.
CSASVGNTEAFF
TGCAGTGCTAGTGTCGGTAACACTGAAGCTTTCTTT
>TRBV18|.|TRBJ2-2|TRBD2
CASSPPRWREVDTGELFF
TGTGCCAGCTCACCACCGAGGTGGCGGGAGGTGGACACCGGGGAGCTGTTTTTT
>TRBV7-9|.|TRBJ2-7|TRBD1
CASSPRTGPPHEQYF
TGTGCCAGCAGCCCGCGGACAGGACCGCCTCACGAGCAGTACTTC
>TRBV2|.|TRBJ1-4|.
CASRKEPGGRGKLFF
TGTGCCAGCAGGAAGGAGCCAGGCGGACGAGGGAAACTGTTTTTT
>TRBV4-1|.|TRBJ2-5|TRBD1
CASSQEGRGQETQYF
TGCGCCAGCAGCCAAGAAGGCAGGGGGCAAGAGACCCAGTACTTC
>TRBV15|.|TRBJ2-7|.
CATSILDNSYEQYF
TGTGCCACCAGCATATTGGACAACTCCTACGAGCAGTACTTC
>TRBV10-3|.|TRBJ2-3|TRBD2
CAISRAGSTDTQYF
TGTGCCATCAGTCGAGCGGGGAGCACAGATACGCAGTATTTT
>TRBV11-2|.|TRBJ2-2|TRBD2
CASSFTSGAPNTGELFF
TGTGCCAGCAGCTTTACCAGCGGGGCCCCGAACACCGGGGAGCTGTTTTTT
>TRBV4-3|.|TRBJ1-2|.
CASSQERGVGYGYTF
TGCGCCAGCAGCCAGGAGCGCGGGGTGGGATATGGCTACACCTTC
>TRBV7-2|.|TRBJ2-7|.
CASSLAGGSWEQYF
TGTGCCAGCAGCTTAGCGGGGGGTAGCTGGGAGCAGTACTTC